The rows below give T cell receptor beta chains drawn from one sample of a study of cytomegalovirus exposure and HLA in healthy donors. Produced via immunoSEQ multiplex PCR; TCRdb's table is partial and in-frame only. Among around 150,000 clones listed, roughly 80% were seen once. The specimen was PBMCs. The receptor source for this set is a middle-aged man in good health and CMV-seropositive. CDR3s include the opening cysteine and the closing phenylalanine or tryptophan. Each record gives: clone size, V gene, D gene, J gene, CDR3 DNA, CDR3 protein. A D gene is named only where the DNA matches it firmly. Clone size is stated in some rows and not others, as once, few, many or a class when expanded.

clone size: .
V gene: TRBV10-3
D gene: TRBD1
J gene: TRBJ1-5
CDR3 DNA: TGTGCCATCAGTGAGGGGGCGGGACAGGGAAGCAATCAGCCCCAGCATTTT
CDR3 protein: CAISEGAGQGSNQPQHF

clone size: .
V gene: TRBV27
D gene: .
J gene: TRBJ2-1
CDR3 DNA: TGTGCCAGCAGTTTATCGATCTATAGCTCCTACAATGAGCAGTTCTTC
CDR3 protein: CASSLSIYSSYNEQFF

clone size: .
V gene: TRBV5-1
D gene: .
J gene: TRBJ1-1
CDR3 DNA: TGCGCCAGCAGCTGGGACCAAAGGACAGTCACTGAAGCTTTCTTT
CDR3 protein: CASSWDQRTVTEAFF

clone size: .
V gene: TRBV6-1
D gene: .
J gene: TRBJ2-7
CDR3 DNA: TGTGCCAGCAGTGAAGCGTGGGGGCCGCACGAGCAGTACTTC
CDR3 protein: CASSEAWGPHEQYF

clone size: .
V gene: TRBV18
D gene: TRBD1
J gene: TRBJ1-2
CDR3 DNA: TGTGCCAGCTCACGGCAGGACCCAGGGGGCTATGGCTACACCTTC
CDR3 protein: CASSRQDPGGYGYTF

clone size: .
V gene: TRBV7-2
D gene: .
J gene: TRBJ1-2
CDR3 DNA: TGTGCCAGCAGCACCGGACAAGGATCATTTGGCTACACCTTC
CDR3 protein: CASSTGQGSFGYTF

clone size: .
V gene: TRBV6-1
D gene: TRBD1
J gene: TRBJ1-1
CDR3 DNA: TGTGCCAGCCACAGGGGGCAGAACACTGAAGCTTTCTTT
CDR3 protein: CASHRGQNTEAFF

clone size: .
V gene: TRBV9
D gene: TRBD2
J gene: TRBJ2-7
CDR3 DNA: TGTGCCAGCAGCTCTAGTGGGACTAGTCCCCACGAGCAGTACTTC
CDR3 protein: CASSSSGTSPHEQYF

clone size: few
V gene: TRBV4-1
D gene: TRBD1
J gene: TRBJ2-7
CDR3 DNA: TGCGCCAGCAGCCCCCGACAGGGGCCCTACGAGCAGTACTTC
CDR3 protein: CASSPRQGPYEQYF

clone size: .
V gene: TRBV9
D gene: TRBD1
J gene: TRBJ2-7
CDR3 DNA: TGTGCCAGCAGCCCAGTCGGGACAGCTGCCTACGAGCAGTACTTC
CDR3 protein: CASSPVGTAAYEQYF

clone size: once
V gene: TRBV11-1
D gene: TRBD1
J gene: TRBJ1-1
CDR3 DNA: TGTGCCAGCAGCTCAGGACGGGACAGGGGATTGAACACTGAAGCTTTCTTT
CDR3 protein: CASSSGRDRGLNTEAFF

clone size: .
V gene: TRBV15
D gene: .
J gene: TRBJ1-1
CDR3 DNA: TGTGCCACCATGACACCCAGGGGCACTGAAGCTTTCTTT
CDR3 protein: CATMTPRGTEAFF

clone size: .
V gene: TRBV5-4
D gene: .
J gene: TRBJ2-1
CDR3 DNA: TGTGCCAGCAGCAAAACTTCTAGCGCTTCCTACAATGAGCAGTTCTTC
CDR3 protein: CASSKTSSASYNEQFF

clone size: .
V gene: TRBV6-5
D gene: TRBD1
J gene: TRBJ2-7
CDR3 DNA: TGTGCCAGCAGTCCCGGGACAGAATCCTACGAGCAGTACTTC
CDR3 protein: CASSPGTESYEQYF

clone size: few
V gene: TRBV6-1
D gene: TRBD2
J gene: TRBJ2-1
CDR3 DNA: TGTGCCAGCAGTGACCCGGGACTAGTCTACAATGAGCAGTTCTTC
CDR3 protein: CASSDPGLVYNEQFF

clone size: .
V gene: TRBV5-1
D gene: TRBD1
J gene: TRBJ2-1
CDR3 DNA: TGCGCCAGCAGCAGGACAGGGAACAATGAGCAGTTCTTC
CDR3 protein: CASSRTGNNEQFF

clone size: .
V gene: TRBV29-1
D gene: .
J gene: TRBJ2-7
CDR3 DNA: TGCAGCGCCCTGAGGGCAGGGGATTTCTACGAGCAGTACTTC
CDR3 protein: CSALRAGDFYEQYF

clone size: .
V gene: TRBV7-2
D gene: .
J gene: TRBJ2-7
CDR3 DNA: TGTGCCAGCAGCCACGGACTCGGGAGCTCCTACGAGCAGTACTTC
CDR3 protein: CASSHGLGSSYEQYF

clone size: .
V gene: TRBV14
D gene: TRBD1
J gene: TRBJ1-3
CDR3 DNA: TGTGCCAGCAGCCAGCGGACAGGGGGGACTGGAAACACCATATATTTT
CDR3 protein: CASSQRTGGTGNTIYF

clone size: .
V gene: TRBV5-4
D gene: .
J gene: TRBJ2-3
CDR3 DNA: TGTGCCAGCAGCCTGGGGACTCCCGATACGCAGTATTTT
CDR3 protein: CASSLGTPDTQYF